Below, 3 T cell receptor beta chains from the same sample are listed, as sequenced in a study of response to subunit inactivated influenza vaccine. TCRdb analysed the RT-PCR reads with MiXCR anew, one entry per CDR3 protein. The repertoire holds 700,000 to 900,000 distinct CDR3 sequences, with over 20% as singletons. Sequenced here: PBMCs from blood, sampled around 5 days after vaccination. These receptors were collected from a middle-aged man who received an inactivated influenza vaccine.

The chain recombines TRBV29-1 with TRBJ2-1, with a possible D match to TRBD2 (5 bases). V lost 1 base, J lost 12 bases, and 16 bases lay in between. From germline, CDR1 is SQVTM and CDR2 ANQGSEA. This CDR3 comprises 13 residues. The DNA for the CDR3 is TGCAGCGTTGAAGTCGGAAGGTATGAGGGGCAGTTCTTC. Translation gives CSVEVGRYEGQFF.

This clonotype occurred a few times. This sequence joins TRBV21-1 and TRBJ1-6; the table assigns TRBD1, which was not confirmed against the DNA. TRBV21-1 is given as a pseudogene. The CDR3 sequence is 17 residues long. The CDR3 reads CASSKAEHRFNNSPLHF. In nucleotides, the CDR3 is TGTGCCAGCAGCAAAGCTGAACACAGGTTTAATAATTCACCCCTCCACTTT.

J is TRBJ2-1 and V is TRBV27; 10 nucleotides line up with TRBD2. CDR3 size: 13 residues. Per the germline V gene, CDR1 is MNHEY and CDR2 is SMNVEV (reference sequence). Germline trimming cut 10 bases from V and 9 bases from J; bases unmatched to any gene: 9. CDR3 DNA sequence: TGTGCCACCAAGCGGGGACTAGCGAGTGAGCAGTTCTTC. Protein: CATKRGLASEQFF.